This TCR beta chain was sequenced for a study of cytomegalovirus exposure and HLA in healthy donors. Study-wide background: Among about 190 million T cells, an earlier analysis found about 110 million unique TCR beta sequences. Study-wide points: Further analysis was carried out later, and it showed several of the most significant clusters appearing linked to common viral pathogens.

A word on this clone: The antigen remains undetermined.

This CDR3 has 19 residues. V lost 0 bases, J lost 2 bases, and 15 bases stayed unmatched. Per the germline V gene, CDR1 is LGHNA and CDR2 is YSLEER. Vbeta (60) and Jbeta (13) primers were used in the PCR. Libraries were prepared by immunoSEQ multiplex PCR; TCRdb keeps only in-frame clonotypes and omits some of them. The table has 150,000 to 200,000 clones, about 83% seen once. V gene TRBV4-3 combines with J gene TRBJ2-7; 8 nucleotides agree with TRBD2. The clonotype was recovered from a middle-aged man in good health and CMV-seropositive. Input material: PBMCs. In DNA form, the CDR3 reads TGCGCCAGCAGCCAAGACAGCCTAGCGGGTATCTTGGGGGCCTACGAGCAGTACTTC. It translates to CASSQDSLAGILGAYEQYF.